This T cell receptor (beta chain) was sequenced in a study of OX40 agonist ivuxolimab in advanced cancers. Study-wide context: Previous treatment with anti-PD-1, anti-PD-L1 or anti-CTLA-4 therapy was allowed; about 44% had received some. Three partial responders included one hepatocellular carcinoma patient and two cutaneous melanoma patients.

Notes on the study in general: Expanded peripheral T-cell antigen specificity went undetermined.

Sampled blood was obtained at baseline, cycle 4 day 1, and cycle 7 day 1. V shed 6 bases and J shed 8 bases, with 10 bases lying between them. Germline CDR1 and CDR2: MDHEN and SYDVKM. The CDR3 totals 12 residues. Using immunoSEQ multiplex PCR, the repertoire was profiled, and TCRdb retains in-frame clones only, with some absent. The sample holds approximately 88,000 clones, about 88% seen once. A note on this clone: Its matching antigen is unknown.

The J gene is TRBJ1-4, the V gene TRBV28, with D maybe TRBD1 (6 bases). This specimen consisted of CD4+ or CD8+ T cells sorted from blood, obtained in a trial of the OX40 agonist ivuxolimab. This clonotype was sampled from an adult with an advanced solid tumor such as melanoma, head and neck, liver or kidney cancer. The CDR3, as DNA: TGTGCCAGCAGCCCCGACAGGGAAAAACTGTTTTTT. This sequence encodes CASSPDREKLFF.